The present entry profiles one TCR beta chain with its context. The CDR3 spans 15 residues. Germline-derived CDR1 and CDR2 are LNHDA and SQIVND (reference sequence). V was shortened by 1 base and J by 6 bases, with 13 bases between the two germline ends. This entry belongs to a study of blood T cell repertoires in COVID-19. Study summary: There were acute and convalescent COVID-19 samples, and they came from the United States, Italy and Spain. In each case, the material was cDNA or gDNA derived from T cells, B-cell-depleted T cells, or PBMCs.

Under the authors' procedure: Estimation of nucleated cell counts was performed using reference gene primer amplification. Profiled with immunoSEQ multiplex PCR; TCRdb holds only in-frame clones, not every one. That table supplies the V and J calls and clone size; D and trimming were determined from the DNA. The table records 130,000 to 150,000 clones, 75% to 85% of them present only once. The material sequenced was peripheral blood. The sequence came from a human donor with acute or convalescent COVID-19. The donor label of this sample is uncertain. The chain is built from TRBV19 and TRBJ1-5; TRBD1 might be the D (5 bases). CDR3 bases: TGTGCCAGTAGTATAGTCCCAGGGCAAGGTCAGCCCCAGCATTTT. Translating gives CASSIVPGQGQPQHF.